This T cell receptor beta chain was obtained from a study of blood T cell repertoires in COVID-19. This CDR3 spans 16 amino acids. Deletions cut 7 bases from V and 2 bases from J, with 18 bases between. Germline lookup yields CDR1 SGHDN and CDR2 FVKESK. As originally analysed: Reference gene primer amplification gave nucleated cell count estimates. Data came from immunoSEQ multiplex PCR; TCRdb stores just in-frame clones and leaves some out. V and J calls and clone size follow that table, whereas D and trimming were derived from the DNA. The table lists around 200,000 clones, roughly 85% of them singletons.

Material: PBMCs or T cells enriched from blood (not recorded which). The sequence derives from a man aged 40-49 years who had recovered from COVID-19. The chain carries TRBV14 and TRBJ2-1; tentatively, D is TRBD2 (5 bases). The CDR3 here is CASNSGRTGAYNEQFF. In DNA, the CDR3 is TGTGCCAGCAACTCCGGAAGGACTGGAGCCTACAATGAGCAGTTCTTC.